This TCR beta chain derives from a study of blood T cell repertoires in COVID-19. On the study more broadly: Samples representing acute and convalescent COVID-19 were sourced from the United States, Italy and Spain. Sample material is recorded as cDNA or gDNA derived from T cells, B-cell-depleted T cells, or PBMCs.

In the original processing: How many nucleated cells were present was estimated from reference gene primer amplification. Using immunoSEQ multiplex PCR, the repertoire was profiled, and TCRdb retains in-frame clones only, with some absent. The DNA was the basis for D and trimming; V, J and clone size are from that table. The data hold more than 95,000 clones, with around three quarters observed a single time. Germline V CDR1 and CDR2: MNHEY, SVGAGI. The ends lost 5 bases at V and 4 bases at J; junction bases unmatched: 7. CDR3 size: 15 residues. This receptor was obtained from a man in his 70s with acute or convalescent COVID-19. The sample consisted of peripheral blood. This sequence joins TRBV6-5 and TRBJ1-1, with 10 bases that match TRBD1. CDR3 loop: CASSRQGAPGTEAFF. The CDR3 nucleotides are TGTGCCAGCAGTCGACAGGGGGCGCCGGGCACTGAAGCTTTCTTT.